This entry is about one TCR beta chain. Its antigen is not identified. The data were taken from a study of cytomegalovirus exposure and HLA in healthy donors. The primer mix had 60 Vbeta and 13 Jbeta primers. Method: immunoSEQ multiplex PCR; TCRdb's copy keeps in-frame clones and lacks some. The table includes about 150,000 clones, around 70% detected once. With 3 bases clipped from V and 1 base from J, the junction kept 8 bases outside the gene matches. The CDR3 consists of 17 residues. CDR1 is KGHSH, CDR2 LQKENI, per germline. Study-wide findings and caveats: When a later analysis was performed, an Asian-associated ancestry cluster reportedly had fewer N-insertions than the roughly 630-donor mean. Earlier analysis found most TCR beta V segments productive about 90% or about 30% of the time. Cytomegalovirus-associated status was assigned to 164 TCR beta chains.

Sequences were obtained from PBMCs. The TCR comes from a man aged 40-50 years in good health and CMV-seronegative. V usage is TRBV18 and J usage is TRBJ1-2; 10 nucleotides agree with TRBD1. As DNA, the CDR3 is TGTGCCAGCTCACCTGAGCTTGGACAGGGGGATAACTATGGCTACACCTTC. Translation gives CASSPELGQGDNYGYTF.